The rows below give T cell receptor beta chains drawn from one sample of a study of blood T cell repertoires in COVID-19. TCRdb's table, derived via immunoSEQ multiplex PCR, lists solely in-frame clones and lacks some. The repertoire includes more than 95,000 clones, 85% of them detected once, and 27% sits in the top ten. Sequencing was done on a sample of peripheral blood. These receptors were taken from a woman older than 75 with acute or convalescent COVID-19. Each CDR3 is given with its conserved first and last residue. Fields, in order: J gene, D gene, CDR3 length, clone size, V gene, CDR3 DNA, CDR3 protein. D genes are given only for firm matches. Only some rows state a clone size, as once, few, many or a class for expanded clones.

>TRBJ2-5|-|12|-|TRBV14
TGTGCCAGCAGCCAGGGCGAGGAGACCCAGTACTTC
CASSQGEETQYF
>TRBJ1-1|TRBD1|14|-|TRBV4-1
TGCGCCAGCAGTCCAAGGGGGCGGCTCACTGAAGCTTTCTTT
CASSPRGRLTEAFF
>TRBJ2-1|TRBD2|18|-|TRBV28
TGTGCCAGCAGTTTCTTCGGGACTAGCGGGGGGAACTACAATGAGCAGTTCTTC
CASSFFGTSGGNYNEQFF
>TRBJ1-1|TRBD1|19|-|TRBV7-2
TGTGCCAGCAGCTTACCCACGTCCGGACAGGGGATGGTGAACACTGAAGCTTTCTTT
CASSLPTSGQGMVNTEAFF
>TRBJ2-3|-|14|-|TRBV20-1
TGCAGTGCTAGTTTTCCACTTCTACGAGATACGCAGTATTTT
CSASFPLLRDTQYF
>TRBJ2-1|TRBD1|15|few|TRBV18
TGTGCCAGCTCACCACCGACAGGGCTGGGGAATGAGCAGTTCTTC
CASSPPTGLGNEQFF
>TRBJ1-3|-|13|-|TRBV4-3
TGCGCCAGCACCGGACAGCTCGGAAACACCATATATTTT
CASTGQLGNTIYF
>TRBJ2-1|TRBD2|17|-|TRBV7-3
TGTGCCAGCAGCCCCTTGGGACTAGCGGGGGGGCCTGGTGAGCAGTTCTTC
CASSPLGLAGGPGEQFF
>TRBJ1-1|-|15|-|TRBV18
TGTGCCAGCTCACCTACCGGTCGCTCCGGCGGTGAAGCTTTCTTT
CASSPTGRSGGEAFF
>TRBJ2-3|TRBD2|14|-|TRBV29-1
TGCAGCGTTGAACTAGCGGGGATCACAGATACGCAGTATTTT
CSVELAGITDTQYF
>TRBJ2-6|-|12|-|TRBV29-1
TGCAGCGTCGTGGACATCTTCAACGTCCTGACTTTC
CSVVDIFNVLTF
>TRBJ1-2|-|12|-|TRBV5-6
TGTGCCAGTTCCCGGGAGCCCTATGGCTACACCTTC
CASSREPYGYTF
>TRBJ2-5|TRBD2|13|-|TRBV6-2/TRBV6-3
TGTGCCAGCAGTTATTGGGGGGGAGAGACCCAGTACTTC
CASSYWGGETQYF
>TRBJ2-3|TRBD2|15|-|TRBV5-1
TGCGCCAGCAGCTTGGGACTAGCGGGGTGGGATACGCAGTATTTT
CASSLGLAGWDTQYF
>TRBJ1-2|TRBD1|15|-|TRBV5-1
TGCGCCAGCAGCGGGGGGACAGGAGCTAACTATGGCTACACCTTC
CASSGGTGANYGYTF
>TRBJ1-1|-|15|few|TRBV19
TGTGCCAGTAGTATGGGTGGCAGGGCGGCCACTGAAGCTTTCTTT
CASSMGGRAATEAFF
>TRBJ2-5|TRBD2|15|-|TRBV7-3
TGTGCCAGCAGCCGCGGGAGTAGCGGGGTTGAGACCCAGTACTTC
CASSRGSSGVETQYF
>TRBJ2-1|-|15|-|TRBV7-3
TGTGCCAGCAGCTTAACAGTCAGGGGATACAATGAGCAGTTCTTC
CASSLTVRGYNEQFF
>TRBJ1-6|-|17|-|TRBV7-6
TGTGCCAGCAGCTCGGGGGGTCATGGCTCCTATAATTCACCCCTCCACTTT
CASSSGGHGSYNSPLHF
>TRBJ1-2|-|13|-|TRBV20-1
TGCAGTGCTAGTTCGGGGGTCGGATATGGCTACACCTTC
CSASSGVGYGYTF
>TRBJ1-2|-|13|-|TRBV19
TGTGCCAGCGGACAGTCTACTTACTATGGCTACACCTTC
CASGQSTYYGYTF
>TRBJ1-5|-|13|-|TRBV29-1
TGCAGCGTTGTATTAGGAGGTGGTCAGCCCCAGCATTTT
CSVVLGGGQPQHF
>TRBJ2-5|TRBD2|16|-|TRBV7-2
TGTGCCAGCAGCCCACGGACTAGCGGGGGGGCCTGGACCCAGTACTTC
CASSPRTSGGAWTQYF
>TRBJ2-5|TRBD1|15|-|TRBV6-5
TGTGCCAGCAGTTCATGGGACAGGGCCGAAGAGACCCAGTACTTC
CASSSWDRAEETQYF
>TRBJ1-2|-|13|few|TRBV18
TGTGCCAGCTCCGTCACAGAGAGAAATGGCTACACCTTC
CASSVTERNGYTF
>TRBJ2-3|TRBD2|16|-|TRBV4-2
TGTGCCAGCAGCCCCATGGCGGGGGGGGGCACAGATACGCAGTATTTT
CASSPMAGGGTDTQYF
>TRBJ1-2|-|13|-|TRBV4-2
TGTGCCAGCAGCCAAGACCAGGGGCGTGGCTACACCTTC
CASSQDQGRGYTF
>TRBJ1-6|-|16|-|TRBV4-2
TGTGCCAGCAGCCAAGAGGGGCAGGGTCAGGGTTCACCCCTCCACTTT
CASSQEGQGQGSPLHF
>TRBJ2-2|TRBD1|15|-|TRBV10-3
TGTGCCATCAGCGCAGGGGGCGCGTACACCGGGGAGCTGTTTTTT
CAISAGGAYTGELFF
>TRBJ2-1|-|15|-|TRBV2
TGTGCCAGCAGTGAGGTTTTAAGCGCCTACAATGAGCAGTTCTTC
CASSEVLSAYNEQFF
>TRBJ2-2|TRBD1|16|-|TRBV5-1
TGCGCCAGCAGCTTGGGGCCCGCAGGGGGCAGCGGGGAGCTGTTTTTT
CASSLGPAGGSGELFF
>TRBJ1-5|TRBD1|15|once|TRBV28
TGTGCCAGCAGTTCGGGACAGGGGGACGGTCAGCCCCAGCATTTT
CASSSGQGDGQPQHF
>TRBJ1-2|-|15|once|TRBV7-9
TGTGCCAGCAGCTCCGGAGACAGGCCTAACTATGGCTACACCTTC
CASSSGDRPNYGYTF
>TRBJ2-1|-|13|-|TRBV7-2
TGTGCCAGCAGCTTAGTCTTTTCCAATGAGCAGTTCTTC
CASSLVFSNEQFF
>TRBJ2-1|-|12|-|TRBV6-5
TGTGCCAGCAGCCTAAACGGTTTTGAGCAGTTCTTC
CASSLNGFEQFF
>TRBJ2-7|TRBD1|12|-|TRBV6-5
TGTGCCAGCAGCCAGGACAGGGACGAGCAGTACTTC
CASSQDRDEQYF
>TRBJ2-5|-|14|once|TRBV9
TGTGCCAGCAGCTTGGCGGGCCACGAAGGGACCCAGTACTTC
CASSLAGHEGTQYF
>TRBJ1-3|-|14|-|TRBV5-8
TGTGCCAGCAGCTCACATGGCTCTGGAAACACCATATATTTT
CASSSHGSGNTIYF
>TRBJ2-1|-|14|-|TRBV7-2
TGTGCCAGCGCAACGGCTTCGGGATACAATGAGCAGTTCTTC
CASATASGYNEQFF
>TRBJ2-1|-|14|-|TRBV2
TGTGCCAGCAGTGATACGGAGGGGAGGAGTGAGCAGTTCTTC
CASSDTEGRSEQFF
>TRBJ2-7|-|14|-|TRBV5-6
TGTGCCAGCAGCCTTCGCCTCGCTGGCTTCGCGCAGTACTTC
CASSLRLAGFAQYF
>TRBJ1-2|TRBD1|15|-|TRBV11-2
TGTGCCAGCAGCACCTTACGACAGGGCCACCATGGCTACACCTTC
CASSTLRQGHHGYTF
>TRBJ1-3|-|13|-|TRBV9
TGTGCCAGCAACAGGGAATCTGGAAACACCATATATTTT
CASNRESGNTIYF